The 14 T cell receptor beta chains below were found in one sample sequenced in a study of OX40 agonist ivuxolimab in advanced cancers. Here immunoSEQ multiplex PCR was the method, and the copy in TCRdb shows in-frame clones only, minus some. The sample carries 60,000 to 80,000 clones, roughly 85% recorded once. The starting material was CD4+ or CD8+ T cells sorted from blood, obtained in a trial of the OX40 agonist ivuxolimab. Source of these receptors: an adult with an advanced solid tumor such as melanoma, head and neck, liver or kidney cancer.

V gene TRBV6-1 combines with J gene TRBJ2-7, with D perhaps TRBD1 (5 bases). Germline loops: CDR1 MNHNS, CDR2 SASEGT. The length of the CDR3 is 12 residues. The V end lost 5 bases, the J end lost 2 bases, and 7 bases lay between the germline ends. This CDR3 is CASSPTAYEQYF. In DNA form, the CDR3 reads TGTGCCAGCAGTCCGACAGCCTACGAGCAGTACTTC.

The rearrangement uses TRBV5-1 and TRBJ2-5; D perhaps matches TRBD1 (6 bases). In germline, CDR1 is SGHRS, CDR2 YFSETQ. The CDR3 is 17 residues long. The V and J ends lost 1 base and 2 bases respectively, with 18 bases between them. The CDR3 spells CASSLKILQGYQETQYF. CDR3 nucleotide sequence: TGCGCCAGCAGCTTGAAGATCCTGCAGGGGTATCAAGAGACCCAGTACTTC.

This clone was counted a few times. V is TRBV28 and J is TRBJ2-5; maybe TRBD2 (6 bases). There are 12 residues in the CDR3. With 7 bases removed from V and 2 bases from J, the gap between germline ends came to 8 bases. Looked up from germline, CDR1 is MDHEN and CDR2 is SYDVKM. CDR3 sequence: CASNAGQETQYF. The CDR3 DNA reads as TGTGCCAGCAACGCGGGACAAGAGACCCAGTACTTC.

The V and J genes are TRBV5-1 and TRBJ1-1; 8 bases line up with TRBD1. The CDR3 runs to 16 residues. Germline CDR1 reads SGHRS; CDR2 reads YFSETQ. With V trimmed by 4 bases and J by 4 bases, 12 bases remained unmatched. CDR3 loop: CASSHGQGARGTEAFF. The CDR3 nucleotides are TGCGCCAGCAGCCACGGGCAGGGGGCGCGGGGCACTGAAGCTTTCTTT.

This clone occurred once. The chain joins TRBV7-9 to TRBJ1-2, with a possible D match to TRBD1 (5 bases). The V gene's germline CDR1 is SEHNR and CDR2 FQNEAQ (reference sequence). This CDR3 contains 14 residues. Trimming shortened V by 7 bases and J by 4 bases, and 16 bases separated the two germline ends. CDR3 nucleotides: TGTGCCAGCAACAGAGGGACGGACTCCTATGGCTACACCTTC. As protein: CASNRGTDSYGYTF.

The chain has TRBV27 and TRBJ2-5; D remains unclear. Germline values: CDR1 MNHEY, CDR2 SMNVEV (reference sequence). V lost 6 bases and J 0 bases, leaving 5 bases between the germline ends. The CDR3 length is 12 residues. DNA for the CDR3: TGTGCCAGCAGCCTGTACCAAGAGACCCAGTACTTC. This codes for CASSLYQETQYF.

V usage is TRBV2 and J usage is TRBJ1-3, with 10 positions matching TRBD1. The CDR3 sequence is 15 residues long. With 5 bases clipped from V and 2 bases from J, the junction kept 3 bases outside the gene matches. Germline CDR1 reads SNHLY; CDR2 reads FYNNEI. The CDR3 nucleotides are TGTGCCAGCAGTTCCGGGACAGGGGCTGGAAACACCATATATTTT. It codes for CASSSGTGAGNTIYF.

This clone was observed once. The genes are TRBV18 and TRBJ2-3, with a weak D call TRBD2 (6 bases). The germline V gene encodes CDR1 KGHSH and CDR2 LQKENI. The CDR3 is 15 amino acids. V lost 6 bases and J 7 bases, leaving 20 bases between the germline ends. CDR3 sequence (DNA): TGTGCCAGCTCCCCGGGAGAAGGTCAATGGAATACGCAGTATTTT. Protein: CASSPGEGQWNTQYF.

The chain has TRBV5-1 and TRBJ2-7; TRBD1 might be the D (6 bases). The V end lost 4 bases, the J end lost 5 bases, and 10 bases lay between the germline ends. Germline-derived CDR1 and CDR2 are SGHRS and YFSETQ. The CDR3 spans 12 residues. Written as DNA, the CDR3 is TGCGCCAGCAGCCCCCCAGGGGACGAGCAGTACTTC. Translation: CASSPPGDEQYF.

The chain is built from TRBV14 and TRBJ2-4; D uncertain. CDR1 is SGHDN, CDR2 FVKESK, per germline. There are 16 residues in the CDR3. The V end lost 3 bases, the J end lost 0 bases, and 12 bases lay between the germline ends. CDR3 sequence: CASSQITPQAKNIQYF. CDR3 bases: TGTGCCAGCAGCCAGATTACACCCCAAGCCAAAAACATTCAGTACTTC.

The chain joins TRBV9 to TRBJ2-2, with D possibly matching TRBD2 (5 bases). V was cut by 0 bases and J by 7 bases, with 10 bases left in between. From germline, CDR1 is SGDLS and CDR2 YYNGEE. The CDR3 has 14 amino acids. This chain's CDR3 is CASSVDRGYGELFF. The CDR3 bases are TGTGCCAGCAGCGTAGACCGGGGTTACGGGGAGCTGTTTTTT.

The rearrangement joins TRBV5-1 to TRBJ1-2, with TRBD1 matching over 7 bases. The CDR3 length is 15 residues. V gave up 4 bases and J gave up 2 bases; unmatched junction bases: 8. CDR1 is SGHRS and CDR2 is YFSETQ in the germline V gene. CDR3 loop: CASSPRQGTNYGYTF. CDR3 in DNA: TGCGCCAGCAGCCCTAGACAGGGTACGAACTATGGCTACACCTTC.

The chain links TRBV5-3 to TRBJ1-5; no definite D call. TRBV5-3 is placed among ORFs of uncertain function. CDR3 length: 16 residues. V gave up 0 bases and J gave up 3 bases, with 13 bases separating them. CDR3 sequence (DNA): TGTGCCAGAAGCTTGGAAGCGACGTGCATCAATCAGCCCCAGCATTTT. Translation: CARSLEATCINQPQHF.

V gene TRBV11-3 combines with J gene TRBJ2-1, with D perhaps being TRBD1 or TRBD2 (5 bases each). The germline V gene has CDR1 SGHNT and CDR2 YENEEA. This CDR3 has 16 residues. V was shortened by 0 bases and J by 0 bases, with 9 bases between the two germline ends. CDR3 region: CASSLDWGSSYNEQFF. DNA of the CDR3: TGTGCCAGCAGCTTAGACTGGGGGAGCTCCTACAATGAGCAGTTCTTC.